This T cell receptor (beta chain) was obtained from a study of early T cells in non-severe SARS-CoV-2 infection. V was clipped by 3 bases and J by 7 bases; unmatched bases: 15. Germline V CDR1 and CDR2: DFQATT, SNEGSKA (reference sequence). This CDR3 region has 16 residues. One entry per CDR3 protein, called by TCRdb with MiXCR from the 5' RACE reads. The sample includes approximately 48,000 distinct CDR3 sequences, about a tenth seen only once; the top ten take under 15%. In this sample, this clonotype turned up many times. Sequenced sample: whole blood. The chain links TRBV20-1 to TRBJ2-1; TRBD2 matches at 7 bases. The receptor was derived from an adult who was a healthcare worker with PCR-confirmed SARS-CoV-2 infection or an uninfected control (not recorded which). The CDR3 DNA is TGCAGTGCTAGCTCGTCAGCGGGACCTGCTCGGAATGAGCAGTTCTTC. This encodes CSASSSAGPARNEQFF.